This TCR beta chain derives from a study of blood T cell repertoires in COVID-19 (dated by TCRdb to 2020 to 2022). Describing the broader study: Samples from collaborators originated in the United States, Italy and Spain and spanned both the acute and convalescent phases of COVID-19. Nearly every sample came with metadata listing a de-identified subject ID, COVID-19 status, age in years and sex. Deeply sampled blood TCRbeta repertoires from subjects exposed to, actively infected with, or recovered from COVID-19 were included in the dataset. Where available, HLA class I and class II types were obtained from metadata supplied by the sample provider rather than from assay-based typing. The repertoires were made available in a free public database intended to serve as a resource for research on the immune response to SARS-CoV-2. The samples were drawn from two sources: the first 160 participants of the ongoing ImmuneRACE study, and about 1,300 subjects contributed by 6 global collaborators. The prospective study material was composed of cDNA or gDNA derived from T cells, B-cell-depleted T cells, or PBMCs.

As regards this clone: No antigen is known for it. Base qualities are missing; no much larger clone stands one base away.

TCRbeta CDR3 regions were amplified from genomic DNA by means of the immunoSEQ Assay, a bias-controlled multiplex PCR. The authors' analysis ran thus. The number of nucleated cells in each sample was estimated from the amplification of reference gene primers within the assay. To quantify the absolute abundance of each unique TCRbeta CDR3 rearrangement, sequence reads were collapsed and filtered. For each sample, productive Simpson clonality was calculated by taking the square root of Simpson's diversity index across productive rearrangements. Held by TCRdb, this immuneACCESS table contains in-frame sequences only and omits some clones. Under half of the omission traces to an unresolved V gene where checked; the cause of the rest is unknown. V and J calls and clone size come straight from that table; D and trimming were deduced from the DNA. The sample profile shows 240,000 or so clones; roughly 86% of them were found once. The ten largest make up more than 9% of the sample.

General findings and caveats noted by the study authors: Clinical and demographic metadata were provided uncurated, with the amount varying by source and participant.

Collaborating institutions collected whole blood in K2EDTA tubes following their own protocols. For TCRbeta analysis, collaborator samples were shipped as frozen whole blood, as isolated PBMCs, or as DNA extracted from either sample type. The germline V gene gives CDR1 as MGHRA and CDR2 as YSYEKL. V is shortened by 7 bases, J by 2 bases, and the region joining them spans 12 bases. The CDR3, cysteine through phenylalanine, is 15 amino acids long. Only CDR3 DNA is held: 45 bases, read in frame from base 1. Sequencing was carried out using peripheral blood. The TCR comes from a man of 80 years or more with acute or convalescent COVID-19. Recombination connected TRBV4-1 to TRBJ1-6; a confident D gene designation cannot be given. For the CDR3, the sequence is CASTQTQTYNSPLHF. The sequence in DNA is TGCGCCAGCACACAGACCCAAACCTATAATTCACCCCTCCACTTT.